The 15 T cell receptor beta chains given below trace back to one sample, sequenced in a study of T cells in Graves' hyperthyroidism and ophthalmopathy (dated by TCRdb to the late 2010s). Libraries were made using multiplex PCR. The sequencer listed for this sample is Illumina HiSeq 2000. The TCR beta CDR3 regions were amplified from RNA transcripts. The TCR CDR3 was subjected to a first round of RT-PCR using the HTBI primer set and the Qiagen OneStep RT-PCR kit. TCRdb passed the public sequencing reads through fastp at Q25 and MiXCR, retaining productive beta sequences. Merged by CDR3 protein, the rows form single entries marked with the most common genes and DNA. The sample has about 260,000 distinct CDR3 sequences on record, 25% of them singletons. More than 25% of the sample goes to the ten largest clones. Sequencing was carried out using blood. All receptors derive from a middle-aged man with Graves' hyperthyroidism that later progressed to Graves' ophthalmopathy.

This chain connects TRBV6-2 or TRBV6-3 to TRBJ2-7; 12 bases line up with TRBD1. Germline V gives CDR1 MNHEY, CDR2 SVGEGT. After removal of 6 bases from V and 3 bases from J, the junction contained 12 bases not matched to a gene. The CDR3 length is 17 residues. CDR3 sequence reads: CASSPRDRGPWGYEQYF. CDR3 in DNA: TGTGCCAGCAGCCCCCGGGACAGGGGGCCCTGGGGCTACGAGCAGTACTTC.

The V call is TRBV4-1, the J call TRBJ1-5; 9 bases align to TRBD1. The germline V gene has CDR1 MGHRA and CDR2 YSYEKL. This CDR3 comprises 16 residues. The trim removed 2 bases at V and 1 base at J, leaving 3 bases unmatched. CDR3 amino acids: CASSQFGTGSNQPQHF. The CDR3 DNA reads TGCGCCAGCAGCCAATTTGGGACAGGGAGCAATCAGCCCCAGCATTTT.

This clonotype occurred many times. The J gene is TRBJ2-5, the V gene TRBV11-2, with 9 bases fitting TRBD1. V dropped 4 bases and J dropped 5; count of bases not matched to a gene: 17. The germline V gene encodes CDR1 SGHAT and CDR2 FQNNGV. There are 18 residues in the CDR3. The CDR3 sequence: CASSSWIRDRVFGETQYF. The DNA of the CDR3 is TGTGCCAGCAGCTCCTGGATCCGGGACAGGGTTTTCGGGGAGACCCAGTACTTC.

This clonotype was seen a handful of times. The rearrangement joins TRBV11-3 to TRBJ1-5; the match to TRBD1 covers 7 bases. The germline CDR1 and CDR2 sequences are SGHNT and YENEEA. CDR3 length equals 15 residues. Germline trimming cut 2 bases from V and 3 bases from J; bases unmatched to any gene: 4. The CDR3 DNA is TGTGCCAGCAGCTTAAGCGGACAGGACAATCAGCCCCAGCATTTT. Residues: CASSLSGQDNQPQHF.

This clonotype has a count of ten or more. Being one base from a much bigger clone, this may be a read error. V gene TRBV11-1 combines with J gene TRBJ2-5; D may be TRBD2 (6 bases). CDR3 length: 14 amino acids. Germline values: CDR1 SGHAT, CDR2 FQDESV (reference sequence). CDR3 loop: CAGSLNAGRETQYF. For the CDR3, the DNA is TGTGCCGGCAGCTTGAACGCGGGAAGAGAGACCCAGTACTTC. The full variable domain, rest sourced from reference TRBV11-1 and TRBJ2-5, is EAEVAQSPRYKITEKSQAVAFWCDPISGHATLYWYRQILGQGPELLVQFQDESVVDDSQLPKDRFSAERLKGVDSTLKIQPAELGDSAMYLCAGSLNAGRETQYFGPGTRLLVL.

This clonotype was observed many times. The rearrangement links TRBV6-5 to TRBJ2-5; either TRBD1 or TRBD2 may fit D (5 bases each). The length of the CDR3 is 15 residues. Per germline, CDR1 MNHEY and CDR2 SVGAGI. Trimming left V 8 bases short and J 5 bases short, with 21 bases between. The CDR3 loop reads CASSGPHTDSETQYF. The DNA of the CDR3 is TGTGCCAGCTCGGGACCCCACACAGACTCGGAGACCCAGTACTTC.

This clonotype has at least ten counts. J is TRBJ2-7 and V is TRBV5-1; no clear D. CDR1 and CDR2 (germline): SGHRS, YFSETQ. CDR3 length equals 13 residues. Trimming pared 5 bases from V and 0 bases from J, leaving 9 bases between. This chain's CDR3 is CASSISSSYEQYF. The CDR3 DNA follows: TGCGCCAGCAGTATCAGCAGCTCCTACGAGCAGTACTTC.

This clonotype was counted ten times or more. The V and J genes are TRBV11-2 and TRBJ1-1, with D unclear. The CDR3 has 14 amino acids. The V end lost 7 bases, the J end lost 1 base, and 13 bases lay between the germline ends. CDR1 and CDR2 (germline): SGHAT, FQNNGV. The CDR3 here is CASTLGLSNTEAFF. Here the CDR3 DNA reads TGTGCCAGCACTTTGGGATTATCGAACACTGAAGCTTTCTTT.

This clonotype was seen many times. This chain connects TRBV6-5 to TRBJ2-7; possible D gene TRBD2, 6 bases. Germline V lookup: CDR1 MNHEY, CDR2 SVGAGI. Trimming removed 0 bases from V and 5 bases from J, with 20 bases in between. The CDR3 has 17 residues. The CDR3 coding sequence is TGTGCCAGCAGTTACTCGACGTTGGCGGGACGCCGTCACGAGCAGTACTTC. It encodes CASSYSTLAGRRHEQYF.

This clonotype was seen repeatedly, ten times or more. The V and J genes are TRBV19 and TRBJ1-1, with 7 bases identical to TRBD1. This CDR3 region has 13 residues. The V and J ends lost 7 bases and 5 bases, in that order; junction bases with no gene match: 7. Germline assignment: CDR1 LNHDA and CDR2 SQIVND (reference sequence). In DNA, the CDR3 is TGTGCCAGTACCCCGACAGGGAATACTGAAGCTTTCTTT. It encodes CASTPTGNTEAFF.

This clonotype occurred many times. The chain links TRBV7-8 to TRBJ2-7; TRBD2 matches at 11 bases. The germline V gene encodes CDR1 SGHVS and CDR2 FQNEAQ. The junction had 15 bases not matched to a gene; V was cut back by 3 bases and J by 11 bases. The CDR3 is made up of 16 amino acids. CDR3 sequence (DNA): TGTGCCAGCAGCTTCGAGGGGGGGGGACTAGCGGATCCAAAGTACTTC. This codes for CASSFEGGGLADPKYF.

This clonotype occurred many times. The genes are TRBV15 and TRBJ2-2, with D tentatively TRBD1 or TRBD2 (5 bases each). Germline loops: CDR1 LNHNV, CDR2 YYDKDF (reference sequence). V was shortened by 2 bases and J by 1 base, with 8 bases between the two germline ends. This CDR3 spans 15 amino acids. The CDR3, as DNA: TGTGCCACCAGCAGATCGGGGCGGAACACCGGGGAGCTGTTTTTT. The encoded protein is CATSRSGRNTGELFF.

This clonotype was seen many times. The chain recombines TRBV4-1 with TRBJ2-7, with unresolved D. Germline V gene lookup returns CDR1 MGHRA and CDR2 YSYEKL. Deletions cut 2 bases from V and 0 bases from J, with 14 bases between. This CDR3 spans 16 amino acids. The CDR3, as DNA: TGCGCCAGCAGCCAAAGTATCGGAAGGAGCTCCTACGAGCAGTACTTC. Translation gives CASSQSIGRSSYEQYF.

CDR3 loop: CASGEANTEAFF. DNA of the CDR3: TGTGCCAGCGGGGAGGCGAACACTGAAGCTTTCTTT. The chain couples TRBV28 to TRBJ1-1; D unresolved. CDR3 length equals 12 residues. Germline V gene data show CDR1 as MDHEN and CDR2 as SYDVKM. V lost 8 bases to trimming and J lost 1 base, with 8 bases between them.

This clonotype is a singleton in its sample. In DNA, the CDR3 is TGTGCCAGCACCTCAAGATGGACAGGCGTTACCTACACCTTC. Its translation is CASTSRWTGVTYTF. The chain is built from TRBV6-1 and TRBJ1-2; 7 nucleotides line up with TRBD1. Germline-derived CDR1 and CDR2 are MNHNS and SASEGT. The CDR3 contains 14 residues. Trimming at V came to 7 bases and at J to 10 bases, leaving 15 bases not matched to a gene.